This T cell receptor (beta chain) was recovered during a study of blood T cells in healthy people across ages. Whenever a sample was processed, at least 6.5 million PBMCs were isolated. Using a J-beta primer mix together with a sample-barcoded 5' primer, a second PCR was run for about 6 to 11 cycles. TCRdb independently ran MiXCR on the 5' RACE reads; one entry per CDR3 protein. In the table there are roughly 1,500,000 distinct CDR3 sequences, around 42% of which are singletons. Material: blood. The clonotype comes from a woman younger than 35 in good health.

The CDR3 loop reads CASSTTWDEQYF. The CDR3 DNA follows: TGTGCCAGCAGCACAACCTGGGACGAGCAGTACTTC. The J gene is TRBJ2-5, the V gene TRBV7-9; unclear D gene. The last part of the DNA fits TRBJ2-7 better; the J call may be wrong. The CDR3 has 12 amino acids. Germline values: CDR1 SEHNR, CDR2 FQNEAQ (reference sequence).